This T cell receptor beta chain emerged from a study of T-cell reconstitution after alpha-beta-depleted transplantation in children. This CDR3 is 17 amino acids long. Germline CDR1 reads MDHEN; CDR2 reads SYDVKM. The V gene lost 5 bases and the J gene lost 6 bases, with 20 bases spanning the gap. As it was prepared, the TCRbeta library received unique molecular identifiers. Each CDR3 protein gets one entry after TCRdb re-called the PCR reads with MiXCR. The table lists some 500,000 distinct CDR3 sequences, less than 35% of them singletons. The source of this sequence is a human donor who donated a stem cell graft to a child with aplastic anemia. The chain combines TRBV28 with TRBJ1-6; perhaps TRBD1 as D (6 bases). The sequenced sample was PBMCs from the stem cell graft donor, obtained from the stem cell graft. The CDR3, as DNA: TGTGCCAGCAGTCTTGCGGGGGCGGACACCCTTAATTCACCCCTCCACTTT. Amino acids: CASSLAGADTLNSPLHF.